This entry describes one T cell receptor beta chain. Its target is not known. This sample is part of a study of OX40 agonist ivuxolimab in advanced cancers. Study results and caveats: With doses of 0.1 to 3.0 mg/kg, CD4+ and CD8+ blood T cells had undergone clonal expansion by week 6.

TCRdb keeps only in-frame clones here, not all; method: immunoSEQ multiplex PCR. The sample holds 60,000 to 75,000 clones, about 80% seen once. The CDR3 spans 17 residues. V lost 1 base to trimming and J lost 1 base; unmatched junction nucleotides: 9. Germline V gene sequence: CDR1 SGHDT, CDR2 YYEEEE. The receptor was derived from an adult with an advanced solid tumor such as melanoma, head and neck, liver or kidney cancer. The sequences come from CD4+ or CD8+ T cells sorted from blood, collected in a trial of the OX40 agonist ivuxolimab. The chain uses TRBV5-6 and TRBJ2-3, with 7 positions matching TRBD2. CDR3 sequence reads: CASSLYVPGRGTDTQYF. The CDR3 DNA follows: TGTGCCAGCAGCTTGTACGTCCCGGGGAGGGGCACAGATACGCAGTATTTT.